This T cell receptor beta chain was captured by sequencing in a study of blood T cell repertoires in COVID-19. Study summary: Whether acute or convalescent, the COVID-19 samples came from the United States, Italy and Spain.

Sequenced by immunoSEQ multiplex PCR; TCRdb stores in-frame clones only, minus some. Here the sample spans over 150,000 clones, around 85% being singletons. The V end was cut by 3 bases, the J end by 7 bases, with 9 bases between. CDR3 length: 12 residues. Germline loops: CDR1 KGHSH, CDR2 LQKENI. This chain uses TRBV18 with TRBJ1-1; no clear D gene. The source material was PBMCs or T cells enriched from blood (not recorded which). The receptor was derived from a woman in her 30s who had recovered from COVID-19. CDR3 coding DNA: TGTGCCAGCTCACCCGTCGGACTTGAAGCTTTCTTT. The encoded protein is CASSPVGLEAFF. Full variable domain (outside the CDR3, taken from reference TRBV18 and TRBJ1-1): NAGVMQNPRHLVRRRGQEARLRCSPMKGHSHVYWYRQLPEEGLKFMVYLQKENIIDESGMPKERFSAEFPKEGPSILRIQQVVRGDSAAYFCASSPVGLEAFFGQGTRLTVV.